This is a list of T cell receptor beta chains from one sample in a study of blood T cell repertoires in COVID-19. Using immunoSEQ multiplex PCR, the repertoire was profiled, and TCRdb retains in-frame clones only, with some absent. This table has under 200,000 clones, roughly 80% appearing once. Sequenced sample: PBMCs or T cells enriched from blood (not recorded which). The receptor set was obtained from a woman aged 55 to 70 who had recovered from COVID-19. The CDR3 runs from the conserved cysteine through the conserved F or W. D genes are given only for firm matches. Some rows have no size entry. The others give once, few or many, or a class for an expanded clone.

.	TRBV30	.	TRBJ2-1	CALVRFYNEQFF	TGTGCCTTAGTAAGATTTTACAATGAGCAGTTCTTC
.	TRBV6-5	TRBD1	TRBJ1-5	CASRPDRGENQPQHF	TGTGCCAGCAGACCAGACAGGGGGGAAAATCAGCCCCAGCATTTT
.	TRBV6-5	TRBD2	TRBJ2-1	CASSLTSGEGEQFF	TGTGCCAGCAGTTTGACTAGCGGGGAAGGTGAGCAGTTCTTC
.	TRBV7-9	.	TRBJ1-1	CASSLAPGVNTEAFF	TGTGCCAGCAGCTTAGCCCCGGGGGTGAACACTGAAGCTTTCTTT
.	TRBV18	TRBD1	TRBJ1-6	CASSHRGQGAFGSPLHF	TGTGCCAGCTCCCACCGGGGACAGGGGGCTTTCGGGTCACCCCTCCACTTT
.	TRBV19	TRBD1	TRBJ1-1	CASRWDRAMNTEAFF	TGTGCCAGTAGATGGGACAGGGCCATGAACACTGAAGCTTTCTTT
.	TRBV10-3	TRBD1	TRBJ1-2	CAISERDSLYGYTF	TGTGCCATCAGTGAGAGGGACAGCCTCTATGGCTACACCTTC
.	TRBV25-1	TRBD2	TRBJ2-3	CASRTLTSGGTDTQYF	TGTGCCAGCAGAACATTGACTAGCGGAGGCACAGATACGCAGTATTTT
.	TRBV18	.	TRBJ2-2	CASSPGMNTGELFF	TGTGCCAGCTCACCCGGGATGAACACCGGGGAGCTGTTTTTT
.	TRBV30	.	TRBJ1-1	CAWSSGFTEAFF	TGTGCCTGGAGTTCGGGGTTCACTGAAGCTTTCTTT
.	TRBV7-3	TRBD2	TRBJ2-7	CASSFSGLAYEQYF	TGTGCCAGCAGCTTTTCAGGACTAGCCTACGAGCAGTACTTC
.	TRBV13	TRBD1	TRBJ1-5	CASSHGQGPNQPQHF	TGTGCCAGCAGCCACGGACAGGGGCCTAATCAGCCCCAGCATTTT
.	TRBV6-4	TRBD1	TRBJ1-2	CASSPGQNYGYTF	TGTGCCAGCAGCCCGGGACAGAACTATGGCTACACCTTC
.	TRBV19	TRBD1	TRBJ1-1	CATQMTGGTEAFF	TGTGCCACCCAGATGACAGGGGGCACTGAAGCTTTCTTT
.	TRBV18	TRBD1	TRBJ1-3	CASSLGQGGDDSGNTIYF	TGTGCCAGCTCACTTGGACAGGGAGGCGATGACTCTGGAAACACCATATATTTT
.	TRBV9	.	TRBJ1-1	CASSVAGVNTEAFF	TGTGCCAGCAGCGTAGCAGGGGTGAACACTGAAGCTTTCTTT
.	TRBV5-4	.	TRBJ1-6	CASSLQGGNNSPLHF	TGTGCCAGCAGTCTACAAGGGGGTAATAATTCACCCCTCCACTTT
.	TRBV18	.	TRBJ1-3	CASSPSRPGSGNTIYF	TGTGCCAGCTCACCATCGAGGCCCGGCTCTGGAAACACCATATATTTT
.	TRBV5-1	.	TRBJ1-1	CASSFTAGANTEAFF	TGCGCCAGCAGCTTTACAGCAGGGGCGAACACTGAAGCTTTCTTT
.	TRBV28	TRBD1	TRBJ1-1	CASSLQGASYTEAFF	TGTGCCAGCAGTTTACAGGGGGCTAGTTACACTGAAGCTTTCTTT
few	TRBV7-3	.	TRBJ2-3	CASSLSGYSTDTQYF	TGTGCCAGCAGCTTAAGCGGGTATAGCACAGATACGCAGTATTTT
.	TRBV4-1	TRBD2	TRBJ2-1	CASSQGSSGGARNEQFF	TGCGCCAGCAGCCAAGGTTCTAGCGGGGGGGCTCGCAATGAGCAGTTCTTC
few	TRBV15	.	TRBJ1-1	CATGKRQSRTEAFF	TGTGCCACCGGAAAGAGACAGTCTCGCACTGAAGCTTTCTTT
.	TRBV18	.	TRBJ1-2	CASSPSANYGYTF	TGTGCCAGCTCACCTTCAGCTAACTATGGCTACACCTTC
.	TRBV7-8	TRBD1	TRBJ2-2	CASSPRGQISTGELFF	TGTGCCAGCAGCCCCAGGGGACAGATATCTACCGGGGAGCTGTTTTTT
.	TRBV18	TRBD2	TRBJ2-3	CASSPPGGSTDTQYF	TGTGCCAGCTCACCACCGGGGGGGAGCACAGATACGCAGTATTTT
few	TRBV5-4	TRBD1	TRBJ1-4	CASSLEDTRGVDEKLFF	TGTGCCAGCAGCTTGGAGGACACCAGGGGGGTAGATGAAAAACTGTTTTTT
.	TRBV4-2	TRBD1	TRBJ1-5	CASSQDSGGGQPQHF	TGTGCCAGCAGCCAAGATTCAGGGGGCGGTCAGCCCCAGCATTTT
.	TRBV7-8	TRBD1	TRBJ1-2	CASSYQTGPNYGYTF	TGTGCCAGCAGCTACCAGACAGGGCCAAACTATGGCTACACCTTC
.	TRBV19	TRBD1	TRBJ1-4	CASSSRGSTNEKLFF	TGTGCCAGTAGTAGCAGGGGGTCAACTAATGAAAAACTGTTTTTT
.	TRBV5-4	.	TRBJ1-6	CASSLAVPNSPLHF	TGTGCCAGCAGCTTGGCCGTCCCTAATTCACCCCTCCACTTT
.	TRBV18	TRBD1	TRBJ1-2	CASSPIGTGGGYTF	TGTGCCAGCTCACCGATAGGGACAGGCGGTGGCTACACCTTC
.	TRBV7-3	.	TRBJ2-7	CASSLGGGREQYF	TGTGCCAGCAGCCTTGGTGGAGGTCGGGAGCAGTACTTC
once	TRBV9	.	TRBJ1-1	CASSVRGHTEAFF	TGTGCCAGCAGCGTCAGGGGTCACACTGAAGCTTTCTTT
once	TRBV19	TRBD1	TRBJ1-3	CASSSGQGALGNTIYF	TGTGCCAGTAGTTCAGGACAGGGGGCGCTTGGAAACACCATATATTTT
.	TRBV10-2	TRBD1	TRBJ1-5	CASSEQGANQPQHF	TGCGCCAGCAGTGAGCAGGGGGCAAATCAGCCCCAGCATTTT
.	TRBV24-1	.	TRBJ2-1	CATSDFFRGNYNEQFF	TGTGCCACCAGTGATTTCTTCAGGGGAAATTACAATGAGCAGTTCTTC
once	TRBV29-1	TRBD1	TRBJ1-2	CSVTTGVYGYTF	TGCAGCGTTACTACAGGGGTCTATGGCTACACCTTC
.	TRBV5-1	TRBD1	TRBJ2-7	CASSQGVLSYEQYF	TGCGCCAGCAGCCAGGGGGTCCTCTCCTACGAGCAGTACTTC
.	TRBV2	TRBD1	TRBJ2-3	CASSEDSGQRQYF	TGTGCCAGCAGTGAGGACTCGGGACAGAGGCAGTATTTT
.	TRBV4-2	TRBD1	TRBJ1-5	CASSQGDRDRQPQHF	TGTGCCAGCAGCCAAGGGGACAGGGATCGTCAGCCCCAGCATTTT